This record covers a single T cell receptor beta chain. Its antigen is unknown. This record belongs to a study of cytomegalovirus exposure and HLA in healthy donors. Study results and limitations: V- and J-gene trimming of TCR beta was linked (in a later analysis) to a missense DCLRE1C variant. Analyzed later, most CMV-associated TCR beta chains appeared HLA-restricted. The classifier reportedly diagnosed cytomegalovirus status with high sensitivity and specificity. A later analysis found TCR association rates differed by HLA locus, highest for DRB1 and lowest for HLA-C.

CDR1 and CDR2 (germline): KGHSH, LQKENI. The length of the CDR3 is 15 residues. V was pared by 3 bases and J by 6 bases, with 14 bases between. PCR involved 60 Vbeta and 13 Jbeta primers. Assay used: immunoSEQ multiplex PCR; TCRdb lists only in-frame clones, some missing. This sample yields 90,000 to 110,000 clones, of which 78% are seen a single time; approximately 1.2% belongs to the top ten. Sample: PBMCs. The receptor's source is a man aged 25-45 years in good health and CMV-seronegative. V usage is TRBV18 and J usage is TRBJ2-2; possibly TRBD2 for D (7 bases). The CDR3 nucleotides read TGTGCCAGCTCACCGGGGGGGCGCTTGGCCGGGGAGCTGTTTTTT. It yields the protein CASSPGGRLAGELFF.